This TCR beta chain appears in the sequencing data of a study of human T cells and chemical hapten exposure. Germline-derived CDR1 and CDR2 are KGHDR and SFDVKD. The CDR3 has 13 residues. The V end lost 7 bases, the J end lost 3 bases, and 10 bases lay between the germline ends. Time point indicated: pre-sensitization, week 0. As to treatment: therapeutic diphenylcyclopropenone sensitization with weekly scalp DPC. TCRdb ran MiXCR on the RACE reads and lists one entry per CDR3 protein. This sample has 300,000 to 450,000 distinct CDR3 sequences, with 4.5% to 6% found just once. This clonotype was seen many times.

The sequenced sample was whole blood, obtained in connection with sensitization to the hapten diphenylcyclopropenone (DPC). The V and J genes are TRBV24-1 and TRBJ2-3; D is unclear. The clonotype comes from a woman between 50 and 59 years old with alopecia areata. Some clones in this sample may be carry-over from other donors' samples. CDR3: CATSEGATDTQYF. As DNA, the CDR3 is TGTGCCACCAGCGAAGGTGCGACAGATACGCAGTATTTT.